This T cell receptor beta chain was identified in a study of cytomegalovirus exposure and HLA in healthy donors. Measured with immunoSEQ multiplex PCR; TCRdb has only the in-frame clones, and not every one. Found here are 65,000 or so clones, roughly 94% of them singletons; the top ten hold less than 4.5%. Turning to this clone: Its cognate antigen is unknown.

Germline CDR1 is MNHEY and CDR2 is SVGAGI. The CDR3 spans 14 residues. The trim removed 7 bases at V and 2 bases at J, leaving 8 bases unmatched. Study-level results: First-cohort TCR clusters tended to co-occur in the 130 or so validation repertoires, a later analysis found.

This clonotype originated in a man between 18 and 29 years old in good health and CMV-seropositive. The sequencing input was PBMCs. V and J are TRBV6-5 and TRBJ2-7; 7 bases fit TRBD1. CDR3 sequence reads: CASTDREQPYEQYF. The CDR3 DNA reads TGTGCCAGCACCGACAGGGAACAGCCCTACGAGCAGTACTTC.